This T cell receptor beta chain was found in a study of glioma-infiltrating T cells. The sample holds many counts of this clonotype. Its antigen is currently unknown. The iRepertoire nested amplicon-rescue multiplex PCR amplified TCR alpha and beta CDR3s from RNA. TCRdb passed the multiplex PCR reads through MiXCR, listing each CDR3 protein once. Among tens of thousands of distinct CDR3 sequences listed, about 37% were seen once. The study, taken as a whole, reports: Only very few CDR3 sequences appeared in both tissue and blood. Tissue-blood divergence was below expectation in non-neoplastic patients, above in gliomas.

The ends lost 2 bases at V and 6 bases at J; junction bases unmatched: 2. The CDR3 is 13 residues long. Looked up from germline, CDR1 is MNHEY and CDR2 is SMNVEV (reference sequence). The rearrangement uses TRBV27 and TRBJ2-7, with TRBD1 matching 9 bases. This TCR derives from a human donor with low-grade glioma or glioblastoma, undergoing nonglioma brain surgery, or in good health (not recorded which). Sequencing used glioma tissue, nonneoplastic brain tissue, or PBMCs (not recorded which). The CDR3 sequence is CASSLDRGSEQYF. The CDR3 region has the DNA TGTGCCAGCAGTTTAGACAGGGGGAGCGAGCAGTACTTC.